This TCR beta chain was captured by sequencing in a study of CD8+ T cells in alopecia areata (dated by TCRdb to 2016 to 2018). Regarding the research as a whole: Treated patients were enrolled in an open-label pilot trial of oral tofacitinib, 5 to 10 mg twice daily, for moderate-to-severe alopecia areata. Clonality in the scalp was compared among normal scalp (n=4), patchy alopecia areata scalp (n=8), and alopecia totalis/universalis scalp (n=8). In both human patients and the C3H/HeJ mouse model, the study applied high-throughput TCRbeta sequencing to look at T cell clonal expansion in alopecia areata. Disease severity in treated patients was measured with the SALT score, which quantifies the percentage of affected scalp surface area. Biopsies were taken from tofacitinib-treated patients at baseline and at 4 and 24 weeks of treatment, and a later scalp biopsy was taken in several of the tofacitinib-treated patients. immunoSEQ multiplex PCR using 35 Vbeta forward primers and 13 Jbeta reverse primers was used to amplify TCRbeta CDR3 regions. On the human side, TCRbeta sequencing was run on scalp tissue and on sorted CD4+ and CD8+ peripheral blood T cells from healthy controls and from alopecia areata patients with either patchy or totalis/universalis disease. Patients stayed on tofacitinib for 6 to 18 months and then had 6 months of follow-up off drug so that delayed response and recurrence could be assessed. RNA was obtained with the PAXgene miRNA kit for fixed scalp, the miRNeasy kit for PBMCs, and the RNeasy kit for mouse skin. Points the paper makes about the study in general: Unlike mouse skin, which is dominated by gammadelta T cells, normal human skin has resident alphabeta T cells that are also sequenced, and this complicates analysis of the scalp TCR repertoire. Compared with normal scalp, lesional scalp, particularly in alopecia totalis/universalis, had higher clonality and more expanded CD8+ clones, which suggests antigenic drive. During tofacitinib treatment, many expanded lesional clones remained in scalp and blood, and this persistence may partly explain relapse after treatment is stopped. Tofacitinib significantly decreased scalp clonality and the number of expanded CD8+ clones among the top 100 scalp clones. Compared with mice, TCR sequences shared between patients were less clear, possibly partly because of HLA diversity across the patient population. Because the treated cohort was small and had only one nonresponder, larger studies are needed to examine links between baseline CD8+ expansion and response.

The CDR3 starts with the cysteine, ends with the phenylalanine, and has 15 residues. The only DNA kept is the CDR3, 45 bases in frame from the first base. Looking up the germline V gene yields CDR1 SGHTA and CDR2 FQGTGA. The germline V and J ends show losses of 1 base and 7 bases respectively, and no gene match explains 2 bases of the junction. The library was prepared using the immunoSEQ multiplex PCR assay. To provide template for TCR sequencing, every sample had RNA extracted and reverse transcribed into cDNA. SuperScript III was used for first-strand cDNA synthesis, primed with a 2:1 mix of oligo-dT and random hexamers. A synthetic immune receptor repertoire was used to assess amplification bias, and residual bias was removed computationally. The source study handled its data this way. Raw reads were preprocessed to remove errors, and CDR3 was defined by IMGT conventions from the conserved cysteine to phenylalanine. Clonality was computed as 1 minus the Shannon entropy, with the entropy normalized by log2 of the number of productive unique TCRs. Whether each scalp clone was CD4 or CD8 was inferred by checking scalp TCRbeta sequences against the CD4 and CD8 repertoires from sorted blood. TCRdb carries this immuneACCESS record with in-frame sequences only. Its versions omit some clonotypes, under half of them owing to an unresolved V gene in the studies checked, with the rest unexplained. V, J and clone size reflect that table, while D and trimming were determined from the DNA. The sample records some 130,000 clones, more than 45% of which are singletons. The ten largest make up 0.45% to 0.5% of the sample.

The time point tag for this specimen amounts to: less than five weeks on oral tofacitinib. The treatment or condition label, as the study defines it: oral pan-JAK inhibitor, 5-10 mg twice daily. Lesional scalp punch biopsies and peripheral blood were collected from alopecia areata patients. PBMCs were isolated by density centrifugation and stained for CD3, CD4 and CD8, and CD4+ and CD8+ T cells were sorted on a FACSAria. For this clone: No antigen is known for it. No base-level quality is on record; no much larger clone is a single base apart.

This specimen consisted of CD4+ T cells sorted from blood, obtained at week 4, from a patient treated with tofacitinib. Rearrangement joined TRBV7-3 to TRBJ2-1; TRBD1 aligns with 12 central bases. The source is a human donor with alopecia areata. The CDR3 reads CASSLMGQGANEQFF. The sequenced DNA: TGTGCCAGCAGCTTAATGGGACAGGGGGCGAATGAGCAGTTCTTC.